The clone carrying this T cell receptor beta chain came up many times. The antigen is unknown. This entry comes from a study of glioma-infiltrating T cells. Points from the study as a whole: Above-expected tissue-blood divergence occurred in all gliomas, most in low-grade ones.

TCR alpha and beta CDR3 regions were amplified from RNA using iRepertoire nested multiplex PCR. One-step reverse transcription and amplification started from around 100-400 ng of tissue mRNA or PBMC total RNA. TCRdb analysed the multiplex PCR reads with MiXCR anew, one entry per CDR3 protein. The sample has approximately 110,000 distinct CDR3 sequences; approximately 25% are singletons. The germline V gene encodes CDR1 DFQATT and CDR2 SNEGSKA (reference sequence). V was trimmed by 3 bases and J by 3 bases, leaving 5 bases between them. This CDR3 comprises 12 residues. Sequences were obtained from glioma tissue, nonneoplastic brain tissue, or PBMCs (not recorded which). This TCR was recovered from a human donor with low-grade glioma or glioblastoma, undergoing nonglioma brain surgery, or in good health (not recorded which). The rearrangement links TRBV20-1 to TRBJ2-2; D not certain. The chain's CDR3 is CSARIYTGELFF. Written as DNA, the CDR3 is TGCAGTGCTAGGATTTACACCGGGGAGCTGTTTTTT.